This is a list of T cell receptor beta chains from one sample in a study of T-cell reconstitution after alpha-beta-depleted transplantation in children. Each CDR3 protein is one row after TCRdb ran MiXCR on the PCR reads. The sample has about 460,000 distinct CDR3 sequences, around 10% seen once. This material consisted of PBMCs, mostly from graft donor cells, taken 180 days after TCRalphabeta/CD19-depleted stem cell transplant. These receptor sequences come from a female patient between 2 and 15 years old who had a stem cell transplant for aplastic anemia, so the T cells may come from the graft donor. CDR3s include the opening cysteine and the closing phenylalanine or tryptophan. D genes are given only for firm matches. Size values are once, few and many counts, or a class for expanded clones, and some rows have none.

abundance: NA; d_gene: NA; v_gene: TRBV5-6; j_gene: TRBJ2-2; CDR3nt: TGTGCCAGCAGCTTAGTCCCCAGTCTCGCGAACACCGGGGAGCTGTTTTTT; CDR3aa: CASSLVPSLANTGELFF
abundance: NA; d_gene: TRBD1; v_gene: TRBV10-3; j_gene: TRBJ1-5; CDR3nt: TGTGCCATCAGTGAGTCTGGACAGGGGGCATATCAGCCCCAGCATTTT; CDR3aa: CAISESGQGAYQPQHF
abundance: few; d_gene: NA; v_gene: TRBV5-6; j_gene: TRBJ1-4; CDR3nt: TGTGCCAGCAGACAAGGCGGGGTGAGGGAAAAACTGTTTTTT; CDR3aa: CASRQGGVREKLFF
abundance: NA; d_gene: NA; v_gene: TRBV20-1; j_gene: TRBJ1-5; CDR3nt: TGCAGTGCTAACCAGGGGAATCAGCCCCAGCATTTT; CDR3aa: CSANQGNQPQHF
abundance: many; d_gene: TRBD1; v_gene: TRBV11-2; j_gene: TRBJ2-5; CDR3nt: TGTGCCAGCAGCCTCCAGGGACAGGGGAGCCCTACCCAAGAGACCCAGTACTTC; CDR3aa: CASSLQGQGSPTQETQYF
abundance: NA; d_gene: TRBD1; v_gene: TRBV24-1; j_gene: TRBJ2-5; CDR3nt: TGTGCCACCGCGGTCGGGACAGGGGCCGAGTGGACCCAGTACTTC; CDR3aa: CATAVGTGAEWTQYF
abundance: many; d_gene: NA; v_gene: TRBV6-2/TRBV6-3; j_gene: TRBJ2-5; CDR3nt: TGTGCCAGCAAGGAGGGCGGAGAGACCCAGTACTTC; CDR3aa: CASKEGGETQYF
abundance: few; d_gene: NA; v_gene: TRBV6-5; j_gene: TRBJ1-1; CDR3nt: TGTGCCAGCAGTTACTCCCCCGGGACCGGCACTGAAGCTTTCTTT; CDR3aa: CASSYSPGTGTEAFF
abundance: many; d_gene: TRBD1; v_gene: TRBV9; j_gene: TRBJ1-1; CDR3nt: TGTGCCAGCAGCGTAGGGGGACAGATGAACACTGAAGCTTTCTTT; CDR3aa: CASSVGGQMNTEAFF
abundance: many; d_gene: TRBD2; v_gene: TRBV20-1; j_gene: TRBJ2-1; CDR3nt: TGCAGTGCCCGTCTAGCGGGAGGAACCAATGAGCAGTTCTTC; CDR3aa: CSARLAGGTNEQFF